The 19 T cell receptor beta chains in this list originate from one sample, sequenced in a study of neurological immune-mediated disorders. TCRdb ran MiXCR on the 5' RACE reads and lists one entry per CDR3 protein. Found here are 60,000 to 75,000 distinct CDR3 sequences, about 10% of them singletons; the top ten hold approximately 12%. Documented time point: longitudinal time-point 2. The specimen was PBMCs. Every receptor here comes from a man aged 25-45 years in good health.

This clonotype was detected ten times or more. The CDR3 DNA follows: TGTGCCAGCAGCCCCCCACTAGCGGGAGCTAGCACCGGGGAGCTGTTTTTT. This sequence encodes CASSPPLAGASTGELFF. J is TRBJ2-2 and V is TRBV7-3, with 11 bases lining up with TRBD2. Unmatched junction bases numbered 9, after V lost 5 bases and J lost 4 bases. The CDR3 is made up of 17 amino acids. Germline loops: CDR1 SGHTA, CDR2 FQGTGA.

The sample holds many counts of this clonotype. The chain employs TRBV28 and TRBJ2-7; 8 nucleotides align to TRBD1. V lost 4 bases to trimming and J lost 4 bases; unmatched junction nucleotides: 9. This CDR3 spans 15 amino acids. Germline CDR1 is MDHEN and CDR2 is SYDVKM. The DNA for the CDR3 is TGTGCCAGCAGTTCCGGACAGGGCCGCACTTACGAGCAGTACTTC. It translates to CASSSGQGRTYEQYF.

The chain is built from TRBV19 and TRBJ1-6, with D hard to call. With 9 bases removed from V and 7 bases from J, the gap between germline ends came to 19 bases. The CDR3 runs 15 residues. CDR1 is LNHDA, CDR2 SQIVND, per germline (reference sequence). The DNA of the CDR3 is TGTGCCAGCTCCACCAGCCCGGTTGTAAATTCACCCCTCCACTTT. Its protein product is CASSTSPVVNSPLHF.

Comments on this clonotype: No DNA is shown, since the ends of the CDR3 on it are uncertain; the CDR3 is the one TCRdb lists. The V and J genes are TRBV7-6 and TRBJ2-2; no check of the table's D call, TRBD2, against the DNA was made. Germline lookup yields CDR1 SGHVS and CDR2 FNYEAQ. The CDR3 spans 22 amino acids, including both terminal residues. This CDR3 reads CASSFYICSASFRVMNTGELFF.

There are many counts of this clonotype. The chain couples TRBV12-3 or TRBV12-4 to TRBJ2-7, with D possibly matching TRBD2 (6 bases). The CDR3 consists of 13 residues. V shed 3 bases and J shed 1 base, with 7 bases lying between them. The CDR3 is CASSLGLSYEQYF. The CDR3 DNA follows: TGTGCCAGCAGTTTGGGACTGTCCTACGAGCAGTACTTC.

There are many counts of this clonotype. J is TRBJ2-6 and V is TRBV20-1; no firm D call. With 2 bases removed from V and 0 bases from J, the gap between germline ends came to 8 bases. The germline V gene has CDR1 DFQATT and CDR2 SNEGSKA (reference sequence). CDR3 size: 15 residues. CDR3 residues: CSARRWISGANVLTF. The CDR3 DNA follows: TGCAGTGCTAGAAGATGGATCTCTGGGGCCAACGTCCTGACTTTC.

This clonotype occurred many times. This CDR3 is CASSLSQVVYNSPLHF. As DNA, the CDR3 is TGTGCCAGCAGTTTATCCCAGGTTGTCTATAATTCACCCCTCCACTTT. The V and J genes are TRBV27 and TRBJ1-6, with unresolved D. V was pared by 0 bases and J by 3 bases, with 9 bases between. CDR3 length: 16 residues. Germline V gene sequence: CDR1 MNHEY, CDR2 SMNVEV (reference sequence).

This clonotype occurred many times. V and J are TRBV5-1 and TRBJ2-3; 8 bases line up with TRBD1. V was pared by 6 bases and J by 0 bases, with 6 bases of the junction left unmatched. Looked up from germline, CDR1 is SGHRS and CDR2 is YFSETQ. The CDR3 is made up of 15 amino acids. CDR3: CASTRQGPSTDTQYF. The DNA of the CDR3 is TGCGCCAGCACCCGACAGGGGCCTAGCACAGATACGCAGTATTTT.

This clonotype has ten or more counts. The chain has TRBV20-1 and TRBJ2-1; 16 bases fit TRBD2. This CDR3 has 14 residues. The germline CDR1 and CDR2 sequences are DFQATT and SNEGSKA (reference sequence). Trimming at V came to 4 bases and at J to 9 bases, leaving 3 bases not matched to a gene. This CDR3 reads CSATGTSGRAEQFF. CDR3 nucleotide sequence: TGCAGTGCTACGGGGACTAGCGGGAGGGCTGAGCAGTTCTTC.

This clonotype was seen ten or more times. V and J are TRBV20-1 and TRBJ2-3; perhaps TRBD2 as D (5 bases). CDR1 and CDR2 (germline): DFQATT, SNEGSKA (reference sequence). The V gene lost 5 bases and the J gene lost 0 bases, with 15 bases spanning the gap. The CDR3 spans 15 residues. The CDR3, as DNA: TGCAGTGCTCCTCCGGGATCATATAGCACAGATACGCAGTATTTT. It yields the protein CSAPPGSYSTDTQYF.

In this sample, this clonotype turned up many times. The rearrangement links TRBV2 to TRBJ2-7; 8 nucleotides match TRBD2. The CDR3 loop spans 14 amino acids. Trimming removed 2 bases from V and 5 bases from J; junction bases left unmatched: 5. Germline assignment: CDR1 SNHLY and CDR2 FYNNEI. CDR3: CASSELAGLNEQYF. Here the CDR3 DNA reads TGTGCCAGCAGTGAACTAGCGGGCCTCAACGAGCAGTACTTC.

This clonotype showed up many times. The gene calls are TRBV12-3 or TRBV12-4 and TRBJ2-1; possibly TRBD2 for D (5 bases). The CDR3 runs to 14 residues. V dropped 4 bases and J dropped 6 bases, with 13 bases sitting between them. The CDR3 protein is CASSSGGGRNEQFF. CDR3 sequence (DNA): TGTGCCAGCAGTTCCGGCGGCGGGCGCAATGAGCAGTTCTTC.

The table lists this clonotype with many counts. The V gene is TRBV6-6, the J gene TRBJ2-1; 9 positions agree with TRBD2. Trimming at V came to 5 bases and at J to 5 bases, leaving 4 bases not matched to a gene. Germline CDR1 MNHNY, CDR2 SVGAGI (reference sequence). The CDR3 spans 14 residues. The CDR3, as DNA: TGTGCCAGCAGTACGGGACTAGCTAACAATGAGCAGTTCTTC. Its protein is CASSTGLANNEQFF.

This clonotype was counted ten times or more. The chain uses TRBV7-9 and TRBJ2-7; a weak D match, TRBD1 (6 bases). The CDR3 has 13 residues. Germline V gene lookup returns CDR1 SEHNR and CDR2 FQNEAQ (reference sequence). V lost 5 bases, J lost 3 bases, and 11 bases lay in between. The CDR3 sequence is CASSGDTIYEQYF. In DNA form, the CDR3 reads TGTGCCAGCAGCGGGGACACAATCTACGAGCAGTACTTC.

Details on this clonotype: A read error may be the cause here, since a much bigger clone is one base away. The rearrangement joins TRBV5-8 to TRBJ2-5; no definite D call. Germline CDR1 reads SGHTS; CDR2 reads YDEGEE. With 4 bases removed from V and 2 bases from J, the gap between germline ends came to 12 bases. There are 14 residues in the CDR3. The CDR3 is CASSRGWLQETQYF. In nucleotides, the CDR3 is TGTGCCAGCAGCCGTGGTTGGCTGCAAGAGACCCAGTACTTC. The full variable domain, in which reference TRBV5-8 and TRBJ2-5 provide the parts outside the CDR3, is EAGVTQSPTHLIKTRGQQATLRCSPISGHTSVYWYQQALGLGLQFLLWYDEGEERNRGNFPPRFSGRQFPNYSSELNVNALELEDSALYLCASSRGWLQETQYFGPGTRLLVL.

This clonotype was detected ten times or more. The chain joins TRBV5-1 to TRBJ2-1; 13 bases map to TRBD2. Germline CDR1 is SGHRS and CDR2 is YFSETQ. The CDR3 is 14 residues long. V shed 7 bases, J shed 3 bases, and the junction held 1 base outside the gene matches. This CDR3 is CASGLAGDYNEQFF. CDR3 DNA: TGCGCCAGCGGACTAGCGGGAGACTACAATGAGCAGTTCTTC.

This rearrangement joins TRBV7-9 to TRBJ2-5, with no clear D. Between the trimmed V and J ends, which lost 5 bases and 3 bases, there was a span of 13 bases. Germline V lookup: CDR1 SEHNR, CDR2 FQNEAQ (reference sequence). CDR3 length equals 14 residues. The CDR3 sequence is CASSKDGGEETQYF. The CDR3 nucleotides are TGTGCCAGCAGCAAGGACGGCGGTGAAGAGACCCAGTACTTC.

There are many counts of this clonotype. The chain has TRBV5-1 and TRBJ1-1; weak D call: TRBD1 (6 bases). In germline, CDR1 is SGHRS, CDR2 YFSETQ. This CDR3 is 18 amino acids long. V gave up 0 bases and J gave up 6 bases, with 24 bases separating them. The CDR3 sequence: CASSLAGSGGRVNAEAFF. The CDR3 bases are TGCGCCAGCAGCTTGGCCGGTTCCGGGGGGCGAGTCAACGCTGAAGCTTTCTTT.

This clonotype was detected ten times or more. The chain uses TRBV2 and TRBJ2-1, with 7 bases matching TRBD1. The CDR3 runs to 15 residues. J gave up 1 base and V 5 bases, and 5 bases lay outside the gene matches. Germline CDR1 and CDR2: SNHLY and FYNNEI. CDR3 DNA sequence: TGTGCCAGCAGTCCTGACAGGGTTTCCTACAATGAGCAGTTCTTC. This translates into CASSPDRVSYNEQFF.